The text below deals with one TCR beta chain. These data are taken from a study of CD8 T cells in Susac syndrome. Reverse transcription of roughly 0.5 to 1 ug RNA used random hexamers. TCR beta CDR3 was amplified by immunoSEQ multiplex PCR. This amplification extended across 54 Vbeta and 13 Jbeta segments. TCRdb recomputed calls from the immunoSEQ multiplex PCR reads with MiXCR, one row per CDR3 protein. The table includes 90,000 or so distinct CDR3 sequences, around 93% detected once. The sequenced target, TCR beta, came from blood CD8+ and CD4+ T cells. Controls matched for age and sex were healthy donors. This receptor was identified in a human donor in good health. Input material: CD8+ T cells from PBMCs.

The CDR3 region is CSAPDLFSNYGYTF. CDR3 sequence (DNA): TGCAGTGCCCCCGACCTATTTTCTAACTATGGCTACACCTTC. The chain has TRBV20-1 and TRBJ1-2; no firm D call. The germline V gene has CDR1 DFQATT and CDR2 SNEGSKA (reference sequence). The CDR3 loop spans 14 amino acids. Between the trimmed V and J ends, which lost 6 bases and 0 bases, there was a span of 14 bases.